This T cell receptor beta chain was sequenced for a study of T cells in Graves' hyperthyroidism and ophthalmopathy. Findings and caveats of the study: The model made its ophthalmopathy prediction, and onset followed a median roughly 6.5 months later. Ophthalmopathy and stable hyperthyroidism were separated by a 13 V-J model.

This CDR3 region has 14 residues. Trimming cost V 2 bases and J 5 bases, with 10 bases left between them. About this clonotype itself: What it binds is unknown.

Researchers amplified the TCR beta CDR3 regions from RNA transcripts. During a first-round RT-PCR of the TCR CDR3, the HTBI primer set was used. TCRdb recomputed calls from the multiplex PCR reads with MiXCR, one row per CDR3 protein. The sample records over 400,000 distinct CDR3 sequences, roughly 15% being singletons. A 10 ml volume of fresh peripheral blood provided the PBMCs. The source material was blood. This receptor was obtained from a man younger than 30 with Graves' ophthalmopathy. The chain employs TRBV12-3 or TRBV12-4 and TRBJ2-1; D ambiguous. The CDR3 nucleotides are TGTGCCAGCAGTTTATCCAGGATCAACAATGAGCAGTTCTTC. It is translated as CASSLSRINNEQFF.